This entry is about one TCR beta chain. Trimming pared 7 bases from V and 2 bases from J, leaving 13 bases between. The CDR3 runs 14 residues. Germline CDR1 and CDR2: MNHEY and SVGAGI. The data stem from a study of blood T cell repertoires in COVID-19. For the study at large: Donors in the United States, Italy and Spain gave samples during acute or convalescent COVID-19. The cDNA or gDNA used as material had been derived from T cells, B-cell-depleted T cells, or PBMCs.

Original processing notes: From reference gene primer amplification, estimates of nucleated cell counts were derived. Using immunoSEQ multiplex PCR, the repertoire was profiled, and TCRdb retains in-frame clones only, with some absent. From that table come the V and J calls and clone size; the DNA was used to work out D and trimming. This repertoire shows 200,000 to 300,000 clones, roughly 82% found once; its top ten account for around 2.4%. The TCR sequence derives from a man aged 35 to 55 who had recovered from COVID-19. The genes are TRBV6-5 and TRBJ2-3; D possibly corresponds to TRBD1 (6 bases). Input material: peripheral blood. The CDR3 sequence is CASTSTGTTDTQYF. The CDR3 region has the DNA TGTGCCAGCACTTCGACAGGCACCACAGATACGCAGTATTTT.